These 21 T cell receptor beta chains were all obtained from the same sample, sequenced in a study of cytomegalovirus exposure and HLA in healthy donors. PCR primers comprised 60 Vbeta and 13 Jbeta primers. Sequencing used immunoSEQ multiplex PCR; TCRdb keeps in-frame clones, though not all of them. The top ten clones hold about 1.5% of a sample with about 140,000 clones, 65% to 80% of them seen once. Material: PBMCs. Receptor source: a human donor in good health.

CDR3 nucleotides: TGTGCCAGTAGTATAAGGGTCGTGAGAACAGGGGAGAGTGGCTACACCTTC. The encoded protein is CASSIRVVRTGESGYTF. This sequence joins TRBV19 and TRBJ1-2, with 7 bases aligning to TRBD1. This CDR3 contains 17 residues. Trimming cost V 2 bases and J 7 bases; bases outside gene matches: 16. Germline loops: CDR1 LNHDA, CDR2 SQIVND (reference sequence).

The CDR3 DNA reads TGTGCCAGCAGTTTTGGTCCGGGAGACCTAGGCACAGATACGCAGTATTTT. Protein sequence: CASSFGPGDLGTDTQYF. The genes are TRBV27 and TRBJ2-3; D possibly corresponds to TRBD2 (6 bases). Germline assignment: CDR1 MNHEY and CDR2 SMNVEV (reference sequence). The V end was cut by 3 bases, the J end by 1 base, with 17 bases between. CDR3 size: 17 residues.

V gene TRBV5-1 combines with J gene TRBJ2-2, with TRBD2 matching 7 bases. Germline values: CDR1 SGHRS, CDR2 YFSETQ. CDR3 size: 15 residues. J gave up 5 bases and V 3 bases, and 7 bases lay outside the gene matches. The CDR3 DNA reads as TGCGCCAGCAGCTCCGGGACTACGGGGACCGGGGAGCTGTTTTTT. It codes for CASSSGTTGTGELFF.

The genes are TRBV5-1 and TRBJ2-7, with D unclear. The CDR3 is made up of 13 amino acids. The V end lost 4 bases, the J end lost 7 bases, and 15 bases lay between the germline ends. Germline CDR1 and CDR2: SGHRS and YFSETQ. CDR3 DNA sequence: TGCGCCAGCAGCCTCGTCTCCCAGGTGGAGCAGTACTTC. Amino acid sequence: CASSLVSQVEQYF. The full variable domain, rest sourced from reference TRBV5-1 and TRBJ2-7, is KAGVTQTPRYLIKTRGQQVTLSCSPISGHRSVSWYQQTPGQGLQFLFEYFSETQRNKGNFPGRFSGRQFSNSRSEMNVSTLELGDSALYLCASSLVSQVEQYFGPGTRLTVT.

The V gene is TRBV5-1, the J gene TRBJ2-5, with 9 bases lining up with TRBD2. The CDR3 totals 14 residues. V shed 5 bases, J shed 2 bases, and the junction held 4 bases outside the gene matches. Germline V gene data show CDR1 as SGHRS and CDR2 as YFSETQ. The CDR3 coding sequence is TGCGCCAGCAGGGAGACTAGCGGTCAAGAGACCCAGTACTTC. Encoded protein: CASRETSGQETQYF.

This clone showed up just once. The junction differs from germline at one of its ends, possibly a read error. The CDR3 nucleotides read TGTGCCAGCAGGATCCGGGACTCCCCCCTCTTC. Translation: CASRIRDSPLF. This chain connects TRBV2 to TRBJ2-1, with D maybe TRBD2 (6 bases). The CDR3 is made up of 11 amino acids. Germline V gene data show CDR1 as SNHLY and CDR2 as FYNNEI.

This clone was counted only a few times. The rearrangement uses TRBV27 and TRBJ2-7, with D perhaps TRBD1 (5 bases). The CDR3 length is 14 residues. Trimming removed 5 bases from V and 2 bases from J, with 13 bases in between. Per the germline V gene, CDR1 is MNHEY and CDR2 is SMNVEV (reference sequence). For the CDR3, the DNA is TGTGCCAGCAGTCCTCACCCGACAGCCTACGAGCAGTACTTC. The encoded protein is CASSPHPTAYEQYF.

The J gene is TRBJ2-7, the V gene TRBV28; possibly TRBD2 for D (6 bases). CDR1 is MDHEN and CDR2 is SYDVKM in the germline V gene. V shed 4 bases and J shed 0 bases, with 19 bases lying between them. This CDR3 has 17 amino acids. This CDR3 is CASSWPWAGRSSYEQYF. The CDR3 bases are TGTGCCAGCAGTTGGCCCTGGGCGGGGAGGTCCTCCTACGAGCAGTACTTC.

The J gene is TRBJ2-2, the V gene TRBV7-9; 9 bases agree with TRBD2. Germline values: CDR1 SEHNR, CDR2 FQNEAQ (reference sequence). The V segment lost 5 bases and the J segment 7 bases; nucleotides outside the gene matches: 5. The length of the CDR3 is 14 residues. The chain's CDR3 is CASSGGLAVGELFF. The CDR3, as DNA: TGTGCCAGCAGCGGGGGACTAGCTGTCGGGGAGCTGTTTTTT.

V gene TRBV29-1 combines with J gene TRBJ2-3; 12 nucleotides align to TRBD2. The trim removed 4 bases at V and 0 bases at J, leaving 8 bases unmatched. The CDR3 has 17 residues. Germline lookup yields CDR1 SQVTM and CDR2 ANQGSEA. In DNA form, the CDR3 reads TGCAGCGTTGGATCTAGCGGGAGGGCCGGTAGCACAGATACGCAGTATTTT. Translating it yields CSVGSSGRAGSTDTQYF.

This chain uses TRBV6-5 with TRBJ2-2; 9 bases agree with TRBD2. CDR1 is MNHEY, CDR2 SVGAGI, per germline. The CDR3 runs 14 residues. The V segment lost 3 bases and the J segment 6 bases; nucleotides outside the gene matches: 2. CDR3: CASSYGTSSGELFF. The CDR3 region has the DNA TGTGCCAGCAGTTATGGGACTAGCTCCGGGGAGCTGTTTTTT.

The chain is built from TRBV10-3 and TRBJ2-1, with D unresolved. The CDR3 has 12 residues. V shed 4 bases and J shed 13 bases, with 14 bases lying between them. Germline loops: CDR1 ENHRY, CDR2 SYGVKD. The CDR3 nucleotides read TGTGCCATCAGTGTGGAGTTGGAGCCACAGTTCTTC. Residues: CAISVELEPQFF.

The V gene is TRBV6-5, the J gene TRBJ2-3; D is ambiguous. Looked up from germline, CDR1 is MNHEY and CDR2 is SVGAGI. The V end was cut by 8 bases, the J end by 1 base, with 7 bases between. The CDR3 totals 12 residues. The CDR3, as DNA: TGTGCCAGCTGCCAGGGCACAGATACGCAGTATTTT. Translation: CASCQGTDTQYF.

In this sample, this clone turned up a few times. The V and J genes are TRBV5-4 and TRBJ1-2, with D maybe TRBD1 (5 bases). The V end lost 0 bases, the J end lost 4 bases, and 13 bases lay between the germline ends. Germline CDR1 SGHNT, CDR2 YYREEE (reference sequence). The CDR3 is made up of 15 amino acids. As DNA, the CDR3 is TGTGCCAGCAGCTTGGCCAATAGACAGAGCTATGGCTACACCTTC. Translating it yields CASSLANRQSYGYTF.

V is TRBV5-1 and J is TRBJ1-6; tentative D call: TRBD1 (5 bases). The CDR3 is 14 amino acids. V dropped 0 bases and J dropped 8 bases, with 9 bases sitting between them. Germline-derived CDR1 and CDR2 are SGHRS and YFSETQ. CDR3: CASSLGGEDSPLHF. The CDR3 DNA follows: TGCGCCAGCAGCTTGGGAGGGGAGGATTCACCCCTCCACTTT. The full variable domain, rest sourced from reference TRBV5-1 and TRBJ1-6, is KAGVTQTPRYLIKTRGQQVTLSCSPISGHRSVSWYQQTPGQGLQFLFEYFSETQRNKGNFPGRFSGRQFSNSRSEMNVSTLELGDSALYLCASSLGGEDSPLHFGNGTRLTVT.

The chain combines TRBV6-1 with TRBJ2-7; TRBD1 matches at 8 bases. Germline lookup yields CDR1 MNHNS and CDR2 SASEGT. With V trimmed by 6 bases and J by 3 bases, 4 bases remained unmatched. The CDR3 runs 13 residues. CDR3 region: CASRGQGGYEQYF. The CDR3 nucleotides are TGTGCCAGCAGAGGACAGGGAGGCTACGAGCAGTACTTC.

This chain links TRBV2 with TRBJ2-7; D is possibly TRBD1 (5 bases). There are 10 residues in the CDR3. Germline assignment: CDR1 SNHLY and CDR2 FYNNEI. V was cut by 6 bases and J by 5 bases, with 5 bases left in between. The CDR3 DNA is TGTGCCAGCAGCAGGGACGAGCAGTACTTC. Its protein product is CASSRDEQYF.

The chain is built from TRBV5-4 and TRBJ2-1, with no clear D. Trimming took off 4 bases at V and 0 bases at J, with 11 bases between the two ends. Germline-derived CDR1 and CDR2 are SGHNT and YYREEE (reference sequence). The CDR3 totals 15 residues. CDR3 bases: TGTGCCAGCAGCAACCTAGTAGGCTCCTACAATGAGCAGTTCTTC. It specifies CASSNLVGSYNEQFF.

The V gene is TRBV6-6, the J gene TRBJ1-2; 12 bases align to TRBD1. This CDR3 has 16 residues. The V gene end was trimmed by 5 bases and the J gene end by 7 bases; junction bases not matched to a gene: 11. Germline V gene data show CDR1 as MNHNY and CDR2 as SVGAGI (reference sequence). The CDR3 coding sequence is TGTGCCAGCAGTCCCACCCCGGGACAGGGGGCTATTGGCTACACCTTC. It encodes CASSPTPGQGAIGYTF.

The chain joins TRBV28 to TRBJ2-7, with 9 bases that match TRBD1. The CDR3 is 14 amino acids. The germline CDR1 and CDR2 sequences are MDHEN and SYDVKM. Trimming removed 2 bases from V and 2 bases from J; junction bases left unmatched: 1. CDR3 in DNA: TGTGCCAGCAGTTTAGGGACAGGGACCTACGAGCAGTACTTC. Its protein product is CASSLGTGTYEQYF.

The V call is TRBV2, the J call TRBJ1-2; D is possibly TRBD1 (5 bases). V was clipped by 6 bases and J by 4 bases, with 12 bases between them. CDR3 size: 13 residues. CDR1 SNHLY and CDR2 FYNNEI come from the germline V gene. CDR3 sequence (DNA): TGTGCCAGCAGAGATCAGACAGTCTATGGCTACACCTTC. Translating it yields CASRDQTVYGYTF.